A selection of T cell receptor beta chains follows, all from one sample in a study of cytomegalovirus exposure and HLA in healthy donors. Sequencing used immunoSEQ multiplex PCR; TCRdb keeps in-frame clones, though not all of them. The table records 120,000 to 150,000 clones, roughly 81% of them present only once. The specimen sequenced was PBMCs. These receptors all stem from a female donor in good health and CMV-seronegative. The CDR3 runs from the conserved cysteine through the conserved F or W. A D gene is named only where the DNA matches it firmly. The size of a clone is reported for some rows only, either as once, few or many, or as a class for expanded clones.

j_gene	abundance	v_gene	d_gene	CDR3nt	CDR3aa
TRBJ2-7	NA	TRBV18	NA	TGTGCCAGCTCACCAAGCCAGGCTGACTACGAGCAGTACTTC	CASSPSQADYEQYF
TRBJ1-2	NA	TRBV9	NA	TGTGCCAGCAGCGTAGAGGAGTTCTATGGCTACACCTTC	CASSVEEFYGYTF
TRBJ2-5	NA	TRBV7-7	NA	TGTGCTAGCAGCTCAAGCGGATCCCTCGGGGAAGGGACCCAGTACTTC	CASSSSGSLGEGTQYF
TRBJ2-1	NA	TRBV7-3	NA	TGTGCCAGCAGCCCCCACCCAGGGCGGAATGAGCAGTTCTTC	CASSPHPGRNEQFF
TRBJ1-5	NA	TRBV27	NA	TGTGCCAGCAGTTTGAGGAGTAGCAATCAGCCCCAGCATTTT	CASSLRSSNQPQHF
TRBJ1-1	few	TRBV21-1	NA	TGTGCCAGCACGGAAAGGGACTTCAACACTGAAGCTTTCTTT	CASTERDFNTEAFF
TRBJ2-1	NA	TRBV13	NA	TGTGCCAGCAGCGTTCAAGGGGGGGGGTCCTACAATGAGCAGTTCTTC	CASSVQGGGSYNEQFF
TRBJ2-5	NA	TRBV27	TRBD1	TGTGCCAGCAGTCCTCATTGGACAGGGGGATTGGTGTACTTC	CASSPHWTGGLVYF
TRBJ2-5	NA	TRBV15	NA	TGTGCCACCAGCAGAGTCTTAGCTGAGGAGACCCAGTACTTC	CATSRVLAEETQYF
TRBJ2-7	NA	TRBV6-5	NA	TGTGCCAGCAGTTACATGGGGGCAAGGGAATTGGAGCAGTACTTC	CASSYMGARELEQYF
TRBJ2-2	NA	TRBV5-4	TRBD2	TGTGCCAGCAGTTTGAGGTCGGGCGGGGGCACCGGGGAGCTGTTTTTT	CASSLRSGGGTGELFF
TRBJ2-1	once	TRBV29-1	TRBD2	TGCAGCGTTCCCCCCACAGCGGGGATTCCTAGTGAGCAGTTCTTC	CSVPPTAGIPSEQFF
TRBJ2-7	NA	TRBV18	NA	TGTGCCAGCTCACCGGCCTTAAACAGGGCCGGCGAGCAGTACTTC	CASSPALNRAGEQYF
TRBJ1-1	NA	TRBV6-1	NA	TGTGCCAGCAGTGAAAGCGGGGGGTTGAACAGGGCCCTTGGGACTGAAGCTTTCTTT	CASSESGGLNRALGTEAFF
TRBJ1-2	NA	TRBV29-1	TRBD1	TGCAGCGTTGAAGAAGATTCCGGGACAGAGAACTATGGCTACACCTTC	CSVEEDSGTENYGYTF
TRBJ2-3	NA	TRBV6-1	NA	TGTGCCAGCAGTGAAGTAAGCGGGCTAGTACCAGATACGCAGTATTTT	CASSEVSGLVPDTQYF
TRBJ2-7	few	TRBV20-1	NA	TGCAGTGCCCTGACAGGTAACGAGCAGTACTTC	CSALTGNEQYF
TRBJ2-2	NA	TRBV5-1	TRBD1	TGCGCCAGCAGCTTACAGGGGGACACCGGGGAGCTGTTTTTT	CASSLQGDTGELFF
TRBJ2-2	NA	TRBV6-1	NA	TGTGCCAGCAGTGACAGGGCAGCCGGGGAGCTGTTTTTT	CASSDRAAGELFF
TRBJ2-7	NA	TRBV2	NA	TGTGCCAGCAGCCGAGACAGGCCTACGAGAGGGCAGTACTTC	CASSRDRPTRGQYF
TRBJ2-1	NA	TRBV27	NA	TGTGCCAGCAGTTTGTCCCAGGGTTGGCCCAATGAGCAGTTCTTC	CASSLSQGWPNEQFF
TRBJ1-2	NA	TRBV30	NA	TGTGCCTGGAGTGTACTGGCAGGGCCTGGCTACACCTTC	CAWSVLAGPGYTF
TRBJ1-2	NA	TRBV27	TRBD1	TGTGCCAGCAGTTTATCTTGGCAGGGGGCTTATGGCTACACCTTC	CASSLSWQGAYGYTF
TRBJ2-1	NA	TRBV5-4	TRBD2	TGTGCCAGCAGCTCGGGGGGGCCGGTGAACAATGAGCAGTTCTTC	CASSSGGPVNNEQFF
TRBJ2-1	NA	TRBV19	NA	TGTGCCAGTAGTACCGGATGGGGGCTCTCCGGCAATGAGCAGTTCTTC	CASSTGWGLSGNEQFF
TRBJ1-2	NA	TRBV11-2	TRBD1	TGTGCCAGCATCAAGACAGGGTTCGGCTACACCTTC	CASIKTGFGYTF
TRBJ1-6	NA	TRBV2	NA	TGTGCCAGCAGTGAAGTCAGGGCCCAAAATAATTCACCCCTCCACTTT	CASSEVRAQNNSPLHF
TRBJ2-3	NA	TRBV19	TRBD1	TGTGCCAGTAGTATAGATGTGGACAGGGGGCGGTCAGATACGCAGTATTTT	CASSIDVDRGRSDTQYF
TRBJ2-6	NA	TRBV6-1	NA	TGTGCCAGCAGTGAAAAAGGGGCGGGGGCCAACGTCCTGACTTTC	CASSEKGAGANVLTF
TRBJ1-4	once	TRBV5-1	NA	TGCGCCAGCAGCATACGCAGAGGCCCAAGGGAAAAACTGTTTTTT	CASSIRRGPREKLFF
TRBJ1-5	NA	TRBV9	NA	TGTGCCAGCAGCGTAAGTGGGGGGACTCAGCCCCAGCATTTT	CASSVSGGTQPQHF
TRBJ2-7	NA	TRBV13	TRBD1	TGTGCCAGCAGCTCCGCGGTCCCAGGGGGCGCATACGAGCAGTACTTC	CASSSAVPGGAYEQYF
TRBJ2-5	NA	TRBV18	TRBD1	TGTGCCAGCTCACCCGGGACAGGGCCACAAGAGACCCAGTACTTC	CASSPGTGPQETQYF
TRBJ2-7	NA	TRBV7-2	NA	TGTGCCAGTGGTGAGGGCTACGAGCAGTACTTC	CASGEGYEQYF
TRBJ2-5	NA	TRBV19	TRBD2	TGTGCCAGTAGCACCCTGGCGGGGGGGAGGGCCGATGAGACCCAGTACTTC	CASSTLAGGRADETQYF
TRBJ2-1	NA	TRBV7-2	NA	TGTGCCAGCAGCTTAGGTACGGGGTCCTCCGGTGAGCAGTTCTTC	CASSLGTGSSGEQFF
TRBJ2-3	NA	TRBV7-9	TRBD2	TGTGCCAGCAGCTCGGCCTGGAGCGGGGGGGCTGCAGATACGCAGTATTTT	CASSSAWSGGAADTQYF
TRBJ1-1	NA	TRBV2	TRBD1	TGTGCCAGCAGTGAAGTCAGGGGGGAGAACACTGAAGCTTTCTTT	CASSEVRGENTEAFF
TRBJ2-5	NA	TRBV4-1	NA	TGCGCCAGCAGCCACACGCCTCCACCGAGGGAGACCCAGTACTTC	CASSHTPPPRETQYF
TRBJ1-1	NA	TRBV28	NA	TGTGCCAGCAGTTCCCCCAGAAACCTGGCTGAAGCTTTCTTT	CASSSPRNLAEAFF
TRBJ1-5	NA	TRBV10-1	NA	TGCGCCAGCTGGGGGGGGTTCAATCAGCCCCAGCATTTT	CASWGGFNQPQHF
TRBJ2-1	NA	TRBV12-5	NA	TGTGCTAGTGGTTTGGTACCCTCCAGGGGAGCCTTCAATGAGCAGTTCTTC	CASGLVPSRGAFNEQFF
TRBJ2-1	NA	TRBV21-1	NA	TGTGCCAGCAGCAAAGGACTAGCTATAAATACCTACAATGAGCAGTTCTTC	CASSKGLAINTYNEQFF
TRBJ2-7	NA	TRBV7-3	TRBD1	TGTGCCAGCAGCTCCGGCCGGGGACAGAAGAGCTCCTACGAGCAGTACTTC	CASSSGRGQKSSYEQYF
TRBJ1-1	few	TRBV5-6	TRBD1	TGTGCCAGCAGCTTATCGACAGGGATCACTGAAGCTTTCTTT	CASSLSTGITEAFF
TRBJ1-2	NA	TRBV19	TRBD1	TGTGCCAGTAGTACTGGACAGGGAGGTAGCTATGGCTACACCTTC	CASSTGQGGSYGYTF
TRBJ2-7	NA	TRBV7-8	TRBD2	TGTGCCAGCAGCTACCCCGACACTAGCGGGAGGGTCTACGAGCAGTACTTC	CASSYPDTSGRVYEQYF
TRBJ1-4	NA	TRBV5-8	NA	TGTGCCAGCAGCTTAACAGGGTTTCGGGAAAAACTGTTTTTT	CASSLTGFREKLFF
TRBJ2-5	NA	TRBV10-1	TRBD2	TGCGCCAGCAGGTCCCGGGGGGGGGAGACCCAGTACTTC	CASRSRGGETQYF
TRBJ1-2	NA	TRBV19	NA	TGTGCCGCACGGCGGGGGGTGGACTATGGCTACACCTTC	CAARRGVDYGYTF
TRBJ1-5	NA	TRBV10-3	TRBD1	TGTGCCATCAGTGAGGGTCTTACAGGGGGCAATCAGCCCCAGCATTTT	CAISEGLTGGNQPQHF
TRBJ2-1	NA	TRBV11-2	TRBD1	TGTGCCAGCAGCTTTATACAGGGGGCGAGCTCCTACAATGAGCAGTTCTTC	CASSFIQGASSYNEQFF
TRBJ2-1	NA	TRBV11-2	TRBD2	TGTGCCAGCAGCTTAGATCTACTAGCGGGGTCCTACAATGAGCAGTTCTTC	CASSLDLLAGSYNEQFF
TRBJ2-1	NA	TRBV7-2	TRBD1	TGTGCCAGCAGCTTAGTAAGCCCCCTGACAGGGAGCTCCTACAATGAGCAGTTCTTC	CASSLVSPLTGSSYNEQFF